Below are 5 T cell receptor beta chains sequenced from a single sample in a study of early T cells in non-severe SARS-CoV-2 infection. TCRdb re-called the 5' RACE reads with MiXCR, one entry per CDR3 protein. The sample has around 83,000 distinct CDR3 sequences, 8% to 13% seen once. Material: whole blood, obtained at baseline. The receptors come from an adult who was a healthcare worker with PCR-confirmed SARS-CoV-2 infection or an uninfected control (not recorded which).

The sample holds a few counts of this clonotype. The V and J genes are TRBV5-1 and TRBJ2-5; weak D call: TRBD2 (6 bases). The CDR3 is 14 residues long. Trimming took off 4 bases at V and 3 bases at J, with 13 bases between the two ends. Germline CDR1 is SGHRS and CDR2 is YFSETQ. The CDR3 coding sequence is TGCGCCAGCAGCCCTGGGGGGTTGGAAGAGACCCAGTACTTC. Its protein is CASSPGGLEETQYF.

This clonotype turned up a few times. The V call is TRBV20-1, the J call TRBJ1-4, with 9 bases fitting TRBD1. Germline V gene sequence: CDR1 DFQATT, CDR2 SNEGSKA (reference sequence). Trimming took 6 bases from V and 5 from J; bases not matched to a gene: 4. The CDR3 is made up of 13 amino acids. DNA for the CDR3: TGCAGTGCCGCCGGGACAGGGAATGAAAAACTGTTTTTT. Translating gives CSAAGTGNEKLFF.

This clonotype came up many times. This chain connects TRBV4-1 to TRBJ2-5; TRBD2 is a possible D gene (6 bases). With 1 base removed from V and 4 bases from J, the gap between germline ends came to 22 bases. Germline V gene data show CDR1 as MGHRA and CDR2 as YSYEKL. The CDR3 length is 18 residues. The CDR3: CASSQVHFTGSRGETQYF. The CDR3 DNA is TGCGCCAGCAGCCAAGTCCATTTTACCGGGAGTCGAGGAGAGACCCAGTACTTC.

A few counts support this clonotype. This chain links TRBV20-1 with TRBJ2-5, with 7 nucleotides matching TRBD2. The V segment lost 0 bases and the J segment 3 bases; nucleotides outside the gene matches: 1. CDR1 and CDR2 from the germline V gene are DFQATT and SNEGSKA (reference sequence). The CDR3 length is 13 residues. The DNA for the CDR3 is TGCAGTGCTAGAGAACTAGCGAAAGAGACCCAGTACTTC. It codes for CSARELAKETQYF.

The gene calls are TRBV11-2 and TRBJ1-6; 8 positions agree with TRBD1. V dropped 5 bases and J dropped 14; count of bases not matched to a gene: 8. The CDR3 runs to 13 residues. Germline V gene sequence: CDR1 SGHAT, CDR2 FQNNGV. The CDR3 sequence: CASSRPGTGTLHF. CDR3 nucleotides: TGTGCCAGCAGCCGTCCCGGGACAGGAACCCTCCACTTT.